This T cell receptor beta chain emerged from a study of OX40 agonist ivuxolimab in advanced cancers. Overall study results and limits: Clonal expansion was among the lowest in partial responders at 0.1-3.0 mg/kg, especially CD8+. Both blood CD4+ and CD8+ T cells showed clonal growth by week 6 at 0.1 to 3.0 mg/kg.

There are 13 residues in the CDR3. Looked up from germline, CDR1 is SGHTA and CDR2 is FQGTGA. Trimming shortened V by 3 bases and J by 8 bases, and 13 bases separated the two germline ends. The protocol was immunoSEQ multiplex PCR, while the TCRdb copy is restricted to in-frame clones and leaves out a portion. The sample gives roughly 60,000 clones, about 85% of which show up once; around 3.7% is in the top ten. As for this clone: Antigen specificity is unknown.

The material was CD4+ or CD8+ T cells sorted from blood, obtained in a trial of the OX40 agonist ivuxolimab. This TCR was sampled from an adult with an advanced solid tumor such as melanoma, head and neck, liver or kidney cancer. The chain joins TRBV7-3 to TRBJ1-2; no definite D call. This chain's CDR3 is CASSLFEPGGYTF. The CDR3 DNA is TGTGCCAGCAGCTTGTTTGAGCCTGGGGGCTACACCTTC.